A single sample is the source of the 16 T cell receptor beta chains below, sequenced in a study of blood T cells in healthy people across ages. Next came a second PCR, run for roughly 6 to 11 cycles, which used a sample-barcoded 5' primer along with a J-beta primer mix. TCRdb reanalysed the 5' RACE reads using MiXCR and keeps one entry per CDR3 protein. The sample lists 700,000 to 800,000 distinct CDR3 sequences; roughly 43% were seen once. Sequencing was done on a sample of blood. Receptors originate from a woman aged 60 to 75 in good health.

This sequence joins TRBV5-1 and TRBJ2-3; 8 bases fit TRBD2. Germline CDR1 is SGHRS and CDR2 is YFSETQ. J was trimmed by 6 bases and V by 4 bases; bases with no gene match: 16. There are 17 residues in the CDR3. The CDR3 here is CASSALVGAGAGDTQYF. The DNA for the CDR3 is TGCGCCAGCAGCGCCCTTGTAGGAGCGGGAGCCGGGGATACGCAGTATTTT.

This clonotype was found a few times. This chain's CDR3 is CASISGGLEQYF. DNA for the CDR3: TGTGCCAGCATCTCGGGGGGGCTCGAGCAGTACTTC. The rearrangement uses TRBV5-4 and TRBJ2-7; 8 bases map to TRBD2. The junction had 5 bases not matched to a gene; V was cut back by 6 bases and J by 6 bases. This CDR3 contains 12 residues. The V gene's germline CDR1 is SGHNT and CDR2 YYREEE (reference sequence).

This clonotype was found many times. V and J are TRBV21-1 and TRBJ2-7. TRBV21-1 is a pseudogene. The CDR3 loop spans 15 amino acids. The DNA of the CDR3 is TGTGCCAGCAGCAAAGCGTGTTGGAGCTCCTACGAGCAGTACTTC. Its protein is CASSKACWSSYEQYF.

The chain employs TRBV7-2 and TRBJ2-1; the D gene could be TRBD1 or TRBD2 (5 bases each). Matching the DNA end better, TRBJ2-7 makes the J call doubtful. The CDR3 length is 16 residues. Germline V gives CDR1 SGHTA, CDR2 FQGNSA. DNA of the CDR3: TGTGCCAGCAGCTGGGACGCCCTAAGCTCCTACAATGAGCAGTACTTC. Translated, it gives CASSWDALSSYNEQYF.

At least ten counts were recorded for this clonotype. The chain carries TRBV5-5 and TRBJ2-5, with a weak D call TRBD1 (5 bases). CDR3 length equals 14 residues. Germline V gene lookup returns CDR1 SGHKS and CDR2 YYEKEE (reference sequence). Trimming shortened V by 4 bases and J by 4 bases, and 14 bases separated the two germline ends. CDR3 nucleotides: TGTGCCAGCAGCCTAACACAGGTCGCAGAGACCCAGTACTTC. It yields the protein CASSLTQVAETQYF.

A few counts support this clonotype. This chain joins TRBV9 and TRBJ2-7; TRBD2 might be the D (5 bases). Trimming pared 3 bases from V and 0 bases from J, leaving 10 bases between. Looked up from germline, CDR1 is SGDLS and CDR2 is YYNGEE. The CDR3 spans 14 residues. Written as DNA, the CDR3 is TGTGCCAGCAGCGACGGAGCGGACTCCTACGAGCAGTACTTC. Protein product: CASSDGADSYEQYF.

This clonotype was recorded a few times. Written as DNA, the CDR3 is TGTGCCACCAGCAGTGGACAGGGGGCACTCACAGATACGCAGTATTTT. It codes for CATSSGQGALTDTQYF. The V and J genes are TRBV15 and TRBJ2-3; 11 bases map to TRBD1. The CDR3 consists of 16 residues. Germline V CDR1 and CDR2: LNHNV, YYDKDF (reference sequence). V shed 3 bases and J 2 bases; nucleotides not matched to a gene: 4.

The CDR3 sequence is CASSTRGATNEKLFF. The CDR3 nucleotides read TGTGCCAGCAGCACCCGAGGTGCAACTAATGAAAAACTGTTTTTT. J is TRBJ1-4 and V is TRBV3-1; D gene unclear. Germline CDR1 and CDR2: LGHDT and YNNKEL (reference sequence). Trimming removed 5 bases from V and 0 bases from J, with 10 bases in between. The CDR3 consists of 15 residues.

V usage is TRBV12-5 and J usage is TRBJ2-7; perhaps TRBD1 as D (6 bases). The V gene's germline CDR1 is LGHNT and CDR2 FRNRAP. There are 14 residues in the CDR3. Trimming pared 2 bases from V and 6 bases from J, leaving 14 bases between. CDR3 in amino acids: CASGLTHREGEQYF. The CDR3, as DNA: TGTGCTAGTGGTTTGACCCACAGGGAAGGCGAGCAGTACTTC.

This chain links TRBV30 with TRBJ1-1, with D perhaps matching TRBD1 (5 bases). The CDR3 covers 15 residues. In germline, CDR1 is GTSNPN, CDR2 SVGIG (reference sequence). V was shortened by 0 bases and J by 3 bases, with 14 bases between the two germline ends. The CDR3 bases are TGTGCCTGGAGTGTACGTTTTGGAGGGGACACTGAAGCTTTCTTT. Its protein is CAWSVRFGGDTEAFF.

This chain connects TRBV18 to TRBJ1-2; D is possibly TRBD1 (5 bases). V shed 3 bases and J shed 8 bases, with 10 bases lying between them. This CDR3 has 12 amino acids. From germline, CDR1 is KGHSH and CDR2 LQKENI. The CDR3 bases are TGTGCCAGCTCACCCCGGGAGGGGGGCTACACCTTC. Protein sequence: CASSPREGGYTF.

Concerning this clonotype: A junction boundary mismatches the germline segment, possibly from a read error. The chain links TRBV7-2 to TRBJ2-1; a weak D match, TRBD1 (6 bases). Germline CDR1 reads SGHTA; CDR2 reads FQGNSA. This CDR3 has 15 residues. This CDR3 reads CASAVTGYSYSEQFF. The CDR3 DNA sequence: TGCGCCAGCGCAGTGACAGGTTACTCCTACAGTGAGCAGTTCTTC. The whole variable domain, remainder taken from reference TRBV7-2 and TRBJ2-1, is GAGVSQSPSNKVTEKGKDVELRCDPISGHTALYWYRQSLGQGLEFLIYFQGNSAPDKSGLPSDRFSAERTGGSVSTLTIQRTQQEDSAVYLCASAVTGYSYSEQFFGPGTRLTVL.

The CDR3 spells CASSLTKAGVSTEAFF. DNA for the CDR3: TGTGCCAGCAGTCTCACGAAGGCGGGGGTAAGCACTGAAGCTTTCTTT. This chain links TRBV6-5 with TRBJ1-1, with a possible D match to TRBD1 (5 bases). This CDR3 is 16 amino acids long. Per the germline V gene, CDR1 is MNHEY and CDR2 is SVGAGI. Between the trimmed V and J ends, which lost 5 bases and 4 bases, there was a span of 20 bases.

This clonotype was counted between two and nine times. This chain joins TRBV4-1 and TRBJ1-1, with D possibly TRBD1 on 5 matching bases. The germline gives CDR1 MGHRA, CDR2 YSYEKL. The CDR3 is 13 residues long. V lost 3 bases to trimming and J lost 9 bases, with 14 bases between them. The CDR3, as DNA: TGCGCCAGCAGCCAGGAAGGGAGGGGCAAAGCTTTCTTT. Its translation is CASSQEGRGKAFF.

In regard to this clonotype: A much larger clone differs by one base, so this may be a read error. V usage is TRBV7-6 and J usage is TRBJ2-1, with 8 nucleotides matching TRBD2. The DNA end is a closer match to TRBJ2-7, so the J assignment may be wrong. Germline V gene sequence: CDR1 SGHVS, CDR2 FNYEAQ. CDR3 length equals 15 residues. CDR3 sequence (DNA): TGTGCCAGCAGCTTAGCCTTAGCGGGGTACAATGAGCAGTACTTC. This sequence encodes CASSLALAGYNEQYF.

This clonotype was detected only a few times. The V call is TRBV7-2, the J call TRBJ2-7; TRBD2 matches 10 bases. There are 16 residues in the CDR3. The germline gives CDR1 SGHTA, CDR2 FQGNSA. V dropped 3 bases and J dropped 1; count of bases not matched to a gene: 6. The CDR3 region is CASSFLSAGGSYEQYF. The CDR3 DNA reads TGTGCCAGCAGCTTCCTTTCAGCGGGGGGGTCCTACGAGCAGTACTTC.